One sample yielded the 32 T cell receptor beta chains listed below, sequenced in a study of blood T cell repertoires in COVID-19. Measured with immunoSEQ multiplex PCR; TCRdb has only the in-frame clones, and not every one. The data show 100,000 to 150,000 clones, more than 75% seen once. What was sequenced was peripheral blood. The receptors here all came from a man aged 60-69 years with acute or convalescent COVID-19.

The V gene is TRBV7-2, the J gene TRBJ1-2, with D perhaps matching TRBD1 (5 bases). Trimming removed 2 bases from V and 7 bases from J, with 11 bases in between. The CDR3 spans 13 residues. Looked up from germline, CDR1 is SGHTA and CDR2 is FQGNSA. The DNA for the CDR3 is TGTGCCAGCAGCTTACAGGGCGGAACTGGCTACACCTTC. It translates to CASSLQGGTGYTF.

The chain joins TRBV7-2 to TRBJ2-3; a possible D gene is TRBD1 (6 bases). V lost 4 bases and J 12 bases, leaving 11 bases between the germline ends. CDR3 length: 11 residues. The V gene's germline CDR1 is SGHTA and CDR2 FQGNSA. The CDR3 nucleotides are TGTGCCAGCAGCTATCTAGGGACACAGTATTTT. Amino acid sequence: CASSYLGTQYF. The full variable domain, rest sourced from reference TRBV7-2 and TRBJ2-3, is GAGVSQSPSNKVTEKGKDVELRCDPISGHTALYWYRQSLGQGLEFLIYFQGNSAPDKSGLPSDRFSAERTGGSVSTLTIQRTQQEDSAVYLCASSYLGTQYFGPGTRLTVL.

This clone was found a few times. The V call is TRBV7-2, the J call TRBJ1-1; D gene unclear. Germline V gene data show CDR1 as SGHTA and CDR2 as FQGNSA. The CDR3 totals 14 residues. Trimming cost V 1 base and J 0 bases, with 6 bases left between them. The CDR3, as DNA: TGTGCCAGCAGCTTAGGGCTGATGAACACTGAAGCTTTCTTT. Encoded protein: CASSLGLMNTEAFF.

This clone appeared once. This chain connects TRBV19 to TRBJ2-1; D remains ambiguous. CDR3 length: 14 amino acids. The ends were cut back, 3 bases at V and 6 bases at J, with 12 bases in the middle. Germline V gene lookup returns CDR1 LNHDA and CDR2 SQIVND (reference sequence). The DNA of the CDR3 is TGTGCCAGTAGTATGGGCTATACCGGCAATGAGCAGTTCTTC. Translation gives CASSMGYTGNEQFF.

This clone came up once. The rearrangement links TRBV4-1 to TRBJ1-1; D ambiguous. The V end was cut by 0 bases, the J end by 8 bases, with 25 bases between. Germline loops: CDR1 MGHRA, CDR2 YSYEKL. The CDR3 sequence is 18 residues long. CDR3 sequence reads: CASSQERGRARQLFEAFF. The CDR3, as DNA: TGCGCCAGCAGCCAAGAACGTGGGCGGGCCAGGCAGCTGTTCGAAGCTTTCTTT.

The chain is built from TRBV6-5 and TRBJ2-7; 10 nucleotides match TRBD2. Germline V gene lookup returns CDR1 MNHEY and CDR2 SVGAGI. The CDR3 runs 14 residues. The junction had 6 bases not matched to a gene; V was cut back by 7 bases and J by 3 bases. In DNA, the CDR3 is TGTGCCAGCACAAAAAGCGGGGGGGACTACGAGCAGTACTTC. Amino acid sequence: CASTKSGGDYEQYF.

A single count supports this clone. This chain's CDR3 is CASSLARQRLAKNIQYF. CDR3 DNA: TGTGCCAGCAGCTTAGCAAGGCAGAGACTAGCCAAAAACATTCAGTACTTC. This sequence joins TRBV11-3 and TRBJ2-4, with D hard to call. Looked up from germline, CDR1 is SGHNT and CDR2 is YENEEA. The V gene lost 1 base and the J gene lost 0 bases, with 13 bases spanning the gap. The CDR3 is 17 residues long.

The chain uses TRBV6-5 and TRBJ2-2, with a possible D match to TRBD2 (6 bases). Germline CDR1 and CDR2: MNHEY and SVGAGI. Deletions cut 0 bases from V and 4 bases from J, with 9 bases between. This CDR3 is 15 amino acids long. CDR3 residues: CASSYSRAGTGELFF. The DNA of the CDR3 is TGTGCCAGCAGTTACTCGAGAGCGGGCACCGGGGAGCTGTTTTTT.

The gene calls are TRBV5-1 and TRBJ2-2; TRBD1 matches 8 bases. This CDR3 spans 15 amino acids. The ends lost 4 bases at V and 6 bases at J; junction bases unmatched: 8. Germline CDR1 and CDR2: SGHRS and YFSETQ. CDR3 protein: CASSPLTGEAGELFF. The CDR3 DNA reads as TGCGCCAGCAGCCCTCTGACAGGGGAGGCCGGGGAGCTGTTTTTT.

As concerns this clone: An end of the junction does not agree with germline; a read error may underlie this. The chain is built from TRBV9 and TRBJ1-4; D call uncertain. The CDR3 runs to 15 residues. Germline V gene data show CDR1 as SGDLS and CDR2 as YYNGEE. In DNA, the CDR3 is TGTGCCAGCAGCCCCACCGACACAACCAATGAAAAACTGTTTTTT. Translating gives CASSPTDTTNEKLFF.

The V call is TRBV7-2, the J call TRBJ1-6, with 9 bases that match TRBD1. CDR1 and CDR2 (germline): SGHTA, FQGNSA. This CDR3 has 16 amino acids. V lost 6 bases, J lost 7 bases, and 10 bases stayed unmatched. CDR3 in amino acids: CASRLTGGSGNSPLHF. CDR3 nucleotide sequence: TGTGCCAGCAGGTTGACAGGGGGTTCGGGGAATTCACCCCTCCACTTT. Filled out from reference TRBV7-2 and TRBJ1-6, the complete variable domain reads GAGVSQSPSNKVTEKGKDVELRCDPISGHTALYWYRQSLGQGLEFLIYFQGNSAPDKSGLPSDRFSAERTGGSVSTLTIQRTQQEDSAVYLCASRLTGGSGNSPLHFGNGTRLTVT.

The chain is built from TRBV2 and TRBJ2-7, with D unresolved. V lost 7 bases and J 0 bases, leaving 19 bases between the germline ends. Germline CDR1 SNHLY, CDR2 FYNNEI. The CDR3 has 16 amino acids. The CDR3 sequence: CASTESASRSSYEQYF. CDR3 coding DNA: TGTGCCAGCACCGAAAGTGCTAGTCGGAGCTCCTACGAGCAGTACTTC.

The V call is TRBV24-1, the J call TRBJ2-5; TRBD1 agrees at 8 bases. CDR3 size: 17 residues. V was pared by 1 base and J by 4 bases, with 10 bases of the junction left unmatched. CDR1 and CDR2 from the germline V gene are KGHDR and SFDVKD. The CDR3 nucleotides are TGTGCCACCAGTGATTTCTCGCGCAGGGGGCGCTTAGAGACCCAGTACTTC. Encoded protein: CATSDFSRRGRLETQYF.

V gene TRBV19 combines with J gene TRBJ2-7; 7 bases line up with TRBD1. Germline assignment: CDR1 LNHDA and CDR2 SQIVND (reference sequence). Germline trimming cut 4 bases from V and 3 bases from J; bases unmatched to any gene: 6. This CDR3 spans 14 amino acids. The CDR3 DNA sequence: TGTGCCAGTAGTACGCGACAGGGAGTCTACGAGCAGTACTTC. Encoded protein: CASSTRQGVYEQYF. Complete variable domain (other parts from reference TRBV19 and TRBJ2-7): DGGITQSPKYLFRKEGQNVTLSCEQNLNHDAMYWYRQDPGQGLRLIYYSQIVNDFQKGDIAEGYSVSREKKESFPLTVTSAQKNPTAFYLCASSTRQGVYEQYFGPGTRLTVT.

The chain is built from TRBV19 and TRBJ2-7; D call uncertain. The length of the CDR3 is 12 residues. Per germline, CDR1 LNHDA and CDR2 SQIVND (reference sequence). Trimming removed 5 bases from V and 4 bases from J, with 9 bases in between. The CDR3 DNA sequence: TGTGCCAGTAGTTCGGAGCATTACGAGCAGTACTTC. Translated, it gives CASSSEHYEQYF.

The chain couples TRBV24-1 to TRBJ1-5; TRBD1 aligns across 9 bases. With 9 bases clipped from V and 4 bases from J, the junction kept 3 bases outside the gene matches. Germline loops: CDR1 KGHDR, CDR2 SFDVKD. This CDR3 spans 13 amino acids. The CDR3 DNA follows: TGTGCCACCGCGACAGGGGGAAATCAGCCCCAGCATTTT. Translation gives CATATGGNQPQHF.

The CDR3 nucleotides are TGTGCCAGCAGTTACGGTGTCAGCGGGCCCTTCTCTGAGCAGTTCTTC. It encodes CASSYGVSGPFSEQFF. The chain combines TRBV6-5 with TRBJ2-1; D may be TRBD2 (6 bases). The V gene lost 2 bases and the J gene lost 9 bases, with 20 bases spanning the gap. The CDR3 has 16 residues. Germline values: CDR1 MNHEY, CDR2 SVGAGI.

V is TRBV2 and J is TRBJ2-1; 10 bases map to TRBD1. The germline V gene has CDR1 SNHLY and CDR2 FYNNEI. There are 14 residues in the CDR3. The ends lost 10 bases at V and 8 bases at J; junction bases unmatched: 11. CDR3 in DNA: TGTGCCACCTCTGACAGGGGGCGCTTAGATGAGCAGTTCTTC. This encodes CATSDRGRLDEQFF.

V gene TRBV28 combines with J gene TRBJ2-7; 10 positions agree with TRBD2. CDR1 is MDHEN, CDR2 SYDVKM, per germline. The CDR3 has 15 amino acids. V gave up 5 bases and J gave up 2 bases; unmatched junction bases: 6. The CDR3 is CASSPPLAGAYEQYF. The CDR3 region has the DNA TGTGCCAGCAGTCCCCCTCTAGCGGGGGCCTACGAGCAGTACTTC.

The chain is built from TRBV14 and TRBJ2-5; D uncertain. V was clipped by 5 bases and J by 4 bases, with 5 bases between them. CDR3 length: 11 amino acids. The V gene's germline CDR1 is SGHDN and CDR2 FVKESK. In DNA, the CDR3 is TGTGCCAGCAGCGCAGGAGAGACCCAGTACTTC. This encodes CASSAGETQYF.

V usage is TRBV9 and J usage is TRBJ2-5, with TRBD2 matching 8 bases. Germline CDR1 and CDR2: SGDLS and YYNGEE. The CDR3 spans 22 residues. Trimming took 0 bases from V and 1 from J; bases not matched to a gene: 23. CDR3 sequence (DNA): TGTGCCAGCAGCGTAGGAACCCTCGGGACTAGATGGGGAAGTGGGGCCCAAGAGACCCAGTACTTC. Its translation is CASSVGTLGTRWGSGAQETQYF.

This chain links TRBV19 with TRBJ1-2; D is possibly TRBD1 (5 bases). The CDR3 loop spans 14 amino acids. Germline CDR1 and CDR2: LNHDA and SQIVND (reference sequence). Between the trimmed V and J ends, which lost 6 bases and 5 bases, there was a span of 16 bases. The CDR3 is CASRDGGKHYGYTF. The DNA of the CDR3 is TGTGCCAGTAGGGACGGGGGAAAGCATTATGGCTACACCTTC.

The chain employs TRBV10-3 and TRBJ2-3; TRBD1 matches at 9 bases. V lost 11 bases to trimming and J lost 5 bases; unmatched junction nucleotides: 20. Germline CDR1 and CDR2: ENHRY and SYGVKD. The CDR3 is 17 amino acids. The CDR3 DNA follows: TGTGCCGCGGACAGGGGCCCCTCCGGGAGGAATATAGATACGCAGTATTTT. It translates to CAADRGPSGRNIDTQYF.

CDR3 region: CASSIWENHYGYTF. CDR3 nucleotides: TGTGCCAGTAGTATTTGGGAGAACCACTATGGCTACACCTTC. This chain uses TRBV19 with TRBJ1-2; D call uncertain. CDR1 is LNHDA and CDR2 is SQIVND in the germline V gene (reference sequence). The CDR3 loop spans 14 amino acids. The V and J ends lost 3 bases and 3 bases respectively, with 11 bases between them.

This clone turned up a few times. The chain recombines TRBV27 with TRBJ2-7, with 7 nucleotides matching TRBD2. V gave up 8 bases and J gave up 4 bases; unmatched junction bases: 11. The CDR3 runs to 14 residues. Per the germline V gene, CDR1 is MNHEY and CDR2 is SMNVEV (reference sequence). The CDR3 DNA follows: TGTGCCAGCGCCTGGGGAGCGGGAATATACGAGCAGTACTTC. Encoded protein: CASAWGAGIYEQYF.

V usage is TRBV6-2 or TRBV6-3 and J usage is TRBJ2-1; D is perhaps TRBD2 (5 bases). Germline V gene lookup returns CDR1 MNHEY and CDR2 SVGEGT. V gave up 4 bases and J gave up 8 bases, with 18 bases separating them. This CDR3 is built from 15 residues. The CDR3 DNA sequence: TGTGCCAGCAGTTTCAGAGGGTCTGGGTTTGATGAGCAGTTCTTC. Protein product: CASSFRGSGFDEQFF.

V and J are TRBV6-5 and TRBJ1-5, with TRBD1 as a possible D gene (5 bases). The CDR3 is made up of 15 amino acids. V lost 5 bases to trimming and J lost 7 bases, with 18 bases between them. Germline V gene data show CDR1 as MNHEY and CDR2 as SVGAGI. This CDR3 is CASSPLRWGGQPQHF. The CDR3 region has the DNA TGTGCCAGCAGTCCCCTTAGATGGGGCGGCCAGCCCCAGCATTTT.

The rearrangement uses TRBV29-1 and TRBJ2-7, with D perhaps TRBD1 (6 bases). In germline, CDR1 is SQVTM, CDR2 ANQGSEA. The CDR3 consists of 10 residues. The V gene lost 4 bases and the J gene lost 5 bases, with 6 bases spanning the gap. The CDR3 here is CSVAGDEQYF. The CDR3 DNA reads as TGCAGCGTTGCAGGGGACGAGCAGTACTTC.

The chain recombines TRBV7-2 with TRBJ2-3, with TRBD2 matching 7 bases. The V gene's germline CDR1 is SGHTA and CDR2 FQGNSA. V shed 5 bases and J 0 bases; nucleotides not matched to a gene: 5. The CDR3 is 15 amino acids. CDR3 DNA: TGTGCCAGCAGCATCAGCGGGATTAGCACAGATACGCAGTATTTT. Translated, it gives CASSISGISTDTQYF.

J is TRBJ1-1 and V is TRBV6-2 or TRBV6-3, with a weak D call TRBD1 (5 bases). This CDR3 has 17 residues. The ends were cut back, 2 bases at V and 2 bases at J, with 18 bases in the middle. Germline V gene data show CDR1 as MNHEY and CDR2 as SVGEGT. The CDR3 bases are TGTGCCAGCAGTTACGTTACAGGAAAAGTGGGAAACACTGAAGCTTTCTTT. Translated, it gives CASSYVTGKVGNTEAFF.

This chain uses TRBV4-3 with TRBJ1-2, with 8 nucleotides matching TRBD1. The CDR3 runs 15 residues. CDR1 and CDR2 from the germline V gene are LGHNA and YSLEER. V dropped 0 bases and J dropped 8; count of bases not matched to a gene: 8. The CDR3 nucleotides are TGCGCCAGCAGCCAAGATCAGGGCAGGGGGCGAGGCTACACCTTC. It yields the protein CASSQDQGRGRGYTF.

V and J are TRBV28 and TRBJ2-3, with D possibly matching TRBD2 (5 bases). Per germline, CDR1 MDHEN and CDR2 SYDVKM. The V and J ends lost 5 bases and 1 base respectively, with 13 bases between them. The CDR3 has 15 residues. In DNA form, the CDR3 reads TGTGCCAGCAGTGCAGACTACCCCCGCACAGATACGCAGTATTTT. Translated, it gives CASSADYPRTDTQYF.